What follows are 5 T cell receptor beta chains derived from one specimen sequenced in a study of blood T cell repertoires in COVID-19. The method was immunoSEQ multiplex PCR; TCRdb's version includes in-frame clones alone and lacks a portion of them. The table includes approximately 35,000 clones, approximately 82% detected once. The sequencing sample was made of peripheral blood. These receptors all come from a human donor in a cohort sampled during active COVID-19.

The rearrangement links TRBV3-1 (or the pseudogene TRBV3-2) to TRBJ2-7, with D perhaps matching TRBD1 (6 bases). V was pared by 4 bases and J by 2 bases, with 12 bases between. The CDR3 spans 14 residues. The germline gives CDR1 LGHDT, CDR2 YNNKEL (reference sequence). The CDR3 DNA is TGTGCCAGCAGCCTCTCAGGGGTAACCTACGAGCAGTACTTC. Translating gives CASSLSGVTYEQYF.

The genes are TRBV28 and TRBJ1-6; no clear D. CDR1 MDHEN and CDR2 SYDVKM come from the germline V gene. V was clipped by 4 bases and J by 5 bases, with 12 bases between them. This CDR3 is built from 15 residues. The CDR3 sequence: CASSSETVHNSPLHF. CDR3 DNA: TGTGCCAGCAGTTCGGAGACGGTCCATAATTCACCCCTCCACTTT.

The chain links TRBV10-3 to TRBJ2-2; tentative D call: TRBD1 (6 bases). The V end was cut by 8 bases, the J end by 6 bases, with 19 bases between. The length of the CDR3 is 15 residues. The germline gives CDR1 ENHRY, CDR2 SYGVKD. The CDR3 DNA is TGTGCCATCGGGGGCAGTCTTGGTTTTCCCGGGGAGCTGTTTTTT. Its protein is CAIGGSLGFPGELFF.

The CDR3 loop is CASRSPSGGLFF. The CDR3 nucleotides read TGCGCCAGCAGATCCCCTAGCGGGGGTCTGTTCTTC. V gene TRBV4-1 combines with J gene TRBJ2-1; 10 nucleotides line up with TRBD2. The CDR3 spans 12 residues. Germline V lookup: CDR1 MGHRA, CDR2 YSYEKL. With 6 bases clipped from V and 15 bases from J, the junction kept 8 bases outside the gene matches.

The rearrangement links TRBV28 to TRBJ2-1; a weak D match, TRBD1 (5 bases). V was pared by 7 bases and J by 4 bases, with 14 bases between. CDR3 length: 14 amino acids. Germline V lookup: CDR1 MDHEN, CDR2 SYDVKM. CDR3 nucleotides: TGTGCCAGCAACTCAGACAGCCGGTACAATGAGCAGTTCTTC. This codes for CASNSDSRYNEQFF. Using reference TRBV28 and TRBJ2-1 for the parts outside the CDR3, the full variable domain is DVKVTQSSRYLVKRTGEKVFLECVQDMDHENMFWYRQDPGLGLRLIYFSYDVKMKEKGDIPEGYSVSREKKERFSLILESASTNQTSMYLCASNSDSRYNEQFFGPGTRLTVL.